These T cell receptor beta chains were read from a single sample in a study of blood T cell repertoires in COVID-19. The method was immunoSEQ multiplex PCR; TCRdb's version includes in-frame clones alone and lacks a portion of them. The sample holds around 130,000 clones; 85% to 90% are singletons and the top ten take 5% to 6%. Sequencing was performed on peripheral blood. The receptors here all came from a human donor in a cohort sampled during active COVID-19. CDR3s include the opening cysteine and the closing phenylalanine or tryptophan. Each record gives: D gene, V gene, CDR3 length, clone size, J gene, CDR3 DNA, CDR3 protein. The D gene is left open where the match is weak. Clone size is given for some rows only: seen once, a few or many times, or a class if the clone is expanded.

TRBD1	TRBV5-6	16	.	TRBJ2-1	TGTGCCAGCAGTTGGCCCCTACAGGGGGCGTACAATGAGCAGTTCTTC	CASSWPLQGAYNEQFF
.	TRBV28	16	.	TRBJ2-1	TGTGCCAGCAGTTCCGGGGGGACAGGCGGCTTCGATGAGCAGTTCTTC	CASSSGGTGGFDEQFF
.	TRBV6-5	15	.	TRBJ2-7	TGTGCCAGCAGTCCGGAGACAAGGGGCGCGTCCGAGCAGTACTTC	CASSPETRGASEQYF
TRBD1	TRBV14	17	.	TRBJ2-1	TGTGCCAGCAGCCAAGATAGCGGGACAGGGGATATGGATGAGCAGTTCTTC	CASSQDSGTGDMDEQFF
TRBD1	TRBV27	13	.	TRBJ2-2	TGTGCCAGCAGAGACAGGGGCCACGGGGAGCTGTTTTTT	CASRDRGHGELFF
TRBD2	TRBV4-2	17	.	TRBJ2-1	TGTGCCAGCAGCCAAGGGACTAGCGGGGGGATCGGCAATGAGCAGTTCTTC	CASSQGTSGGIGNEQFF
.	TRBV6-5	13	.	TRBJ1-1	TGTGCCAGCAGGGCCGACAGGAACACTGAAGCTTTCTTT	CASRADRNTEAFF
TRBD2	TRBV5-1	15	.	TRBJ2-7	TGCGCCAGCAGCTGGGGGGGTGGCGGAGACTACGAGCAGTACTTC	CASSWGGGGDYEQYF
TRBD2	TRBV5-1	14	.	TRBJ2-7	TGCGCCAGCAGCTTAGCGGGACTAACCTACGAGCAGTACTTC	CASSLAGLTYEQYF
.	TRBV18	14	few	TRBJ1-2	TGTGCCAGCTCACCGGAGTTCAAGAACTATGGCTACACCTTC	CASSPEFKNYGYTF
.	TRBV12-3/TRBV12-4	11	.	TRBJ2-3	TGTGCCAGCAGTTTCGGAGATACGCAGTATTTT	CASSFGDTQYF
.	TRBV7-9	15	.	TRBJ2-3	TGTGCCAGCAGCTTCTTCTTACAGGGCGCAGATACGCAGTATTTT	CASSFFLQGADTQYF
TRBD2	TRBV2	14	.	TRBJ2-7	TGTGCCAGTCGTGTGGGGGGGATCTCCTACGAGCAGTACTTC	CASRVGGISYEQYF
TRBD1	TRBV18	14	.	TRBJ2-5	TGTGCCAGCTCTCGTCCACAGGGGAAAGAGACCCAGTACTTC	CASSRPQGKETQYF
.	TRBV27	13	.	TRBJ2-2	TGTGCCAGCAGTTTTCACAGCACCGGGGAGCTGTTTTTT	CASSFHSTGELFF
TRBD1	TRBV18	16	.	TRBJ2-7	TGTGCCAGCTCACCCCTGGGCAGGGGGAGCTCCTACGAGCAGTACTTC	CASSPLGRGSSYEQYF
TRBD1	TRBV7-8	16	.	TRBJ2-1	TGTGCCAGCAGCAGCTTGGGTACAGGGGCCTACAATGAGCAGTTCTTC	CASSSLGTGAYNEQFF
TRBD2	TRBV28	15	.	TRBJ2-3	TGTGCCAGCAGCTCTTCAGCGGGGGGCACAGATACGCAGTATTTT	CASSSSAGGTDTQYF
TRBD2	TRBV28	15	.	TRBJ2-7	TGTGCCAGCATCCCCTCTAGCGGGGGGATCTACGAGCAGTACTTC	CASIPSSGGIYEQYF
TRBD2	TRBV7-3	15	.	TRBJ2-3	TGTGCCAGCAGCTTAACCCCGGGGGGGGAGAAAACGCAGTATTTT	CASSLTPGGEKTQYF
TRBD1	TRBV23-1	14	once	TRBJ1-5	TGCGCCAGCAGTCGAATCTTGGGACAGCAGCCCCAGCATTTT	CASSRILGQQPQHF
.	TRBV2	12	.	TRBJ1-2	TGTGCCAGCAGTGATTCGGAACAGGGCTACACCTTC	CASSDSEQGYTF
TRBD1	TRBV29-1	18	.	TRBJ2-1	TGCAGCGTTCTCCCGGGACAGGGTCCCCAGCGGGTTAGGAATGAGCAGTTCTTC	CSVLPGQGPQRVRNEQFF
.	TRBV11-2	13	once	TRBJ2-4	TGTGCCAGCAGCTTAGTTGTGGACTACCCATGCATATTC	CASSLVVDYPCIF
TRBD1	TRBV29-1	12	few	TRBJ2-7	TGCAGCGCACTAGGACAGGTCCACGAGCAGTACTTC	CSALGQVHEQYF
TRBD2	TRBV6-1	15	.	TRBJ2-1	TGTGCCAGCAGTGAAGAGCCGGGGGGGGTCAATGAGCAGTTCTTC	CASSEEPGGVNEQFF
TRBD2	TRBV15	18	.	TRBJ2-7	TGTGCCACCAGCAGAGATAACCCATTGGGAGGGCCATCCTACGAGCAGTACTTC	CATSRDNPLGGPSYEQYF